Sequencing of this T cell receptor (beta chain) was carried out in a study of T cell repertoires in cytomegalovirus infection (dated by TCRdb to the late 2010s). Regarding the complete study: Donor HLA type was relevant to the analysis, because carriage of CMV infection together with the matching HLA type was indicated by public TCR beta signatures.

The germline V gene (reference sequence) gives CDR1 as SEHNR and CDR2 as FQNEAQ. V was cut back by 7 bases and J by 6 bases, leaving a gap of 9 bases between them. CDR3 length: 11 amino acids, cysteine to phenylalanine. Just the 33-base CDR3 DNA is kept, in frame starting at base 1. General conclusions and limits of the study: The ex vivo response was dominated by HLA-C-restricted CMV-specific TCR beta clonotypes, which also provided the single most frequent clonotype in two of eight donors. Carriers of CMV infection plus the relevant HLA type were discriminated by the cumulative frequency of public TCR beta family members in the study cohort and in an independent roughly 340-donor cohort.

This clonotype was seen repeatedly, ten times or more. Its antigen target is currently unknown. No much larger clone is present one base from it, and per-base qualities are unavailable. Sequenced using an Illumina HiSeq 1500. Starting from the raw public reads, TCRdb applied fastp trimming at Q25, assembled clones with MiXCR and retained in-frame beta chains. Rows are combined by CDR3 protein, so each entry shows the most common genes and DNA. The sample profile shows under 350,000 distinct CDR3 sequences; around a tenth of them were found once. The ten biggest clones cover roughly 4% of the sample. Recombination connected TRBV7-9 to TRBJ1-1; the D gene is unclear. This clonotype was obtained from a human donor in good health (CMV status not recorded). Some clones in this sample may be carry-over from other donors' samples. Sequences were obtained from PBMCs. The nucleotides read TGTGCCAGCAACCCCGGCGCTGAAGCTTTCTTT. This yields the protein CASNPGAEAFF. Reference TRBV7-9 and TRBJ1-1 genes cover what lies past the CDR3, so the full variable domain is DTGVSQNPRHKITKRGQNVTFRCDPISEHNRLYWYRQTLGQGPEFLTYFQNEAQLEKSRLLSDRFSAERPKGSFSTLEIQRTEQGDSAMYLCASNPGAEAFFGQGTRLTVV.